Presented here are 32 T cell receptor beta chains from one specimen sequenced in a study of PD-1 blockade in classical Hodgkin lymphoma. All trial patients relapsed after autologous stem cell transplantation. Only in-frame clones appear in the TCRdb table, and some are missing; sequencing was by immunoSEQ multiplex PCR. The data hold approximately 13,000 clones, with around 77% observed a single time. Sequenced here: peripheral blood mononuclear cells (PBMCs), sampled at baseline. The receptors stem from a human donor with classical Hodgkin lymphoma.

J is TRBJ2-1 and V is TRBV19; the D gene could be TRBD1 or TRBD2 (5 bases each). The germline gives CDR1 LNHDA, CDR2 SQIVND (reference sequence). Trimming took 9 bases from V and 5 from J, leaving 20 bases between them. The CDR3 is made up of 15 amino acids. Here the CDR3 DNA reads TGTGCCAGCTCTCCCGGTGGGGGAAGGAACAATGAGCAGTTCTTC. This gives the protein CASSPGGGRNNEQFF.

This chain links TRBV27 with TRBJ2-2; the D gene is possibly TRBD2 (5 bases). Germline V gives CDR1 MNHEY, CDR2 SMNVEV (reference sequence). The V and J ends lost 2 bases and 12 bases respectively, with 13 bases between them. CDR3 size: 13 residues. CDR3 loop: CASSLIQPGKLFF. In DNA form, the CDR3 reads TGTGCCAGCAGTTTAATTCAACCGGGGAAGCTGTTTTTT.

V is TRBV10-2 and J is TRBJ2-1, with D perhaps matching TRBD2 (5 bases). This CDR3 region has 16 residues. Per the germline V gene, CDR1 is WSHSY and CDR2 is SAAADI. V lost 3 bases and J lost 13, with 25 bases in between. Written as DNA, the CDR3 is TGCGCCAGCAGTGATAGGGCAGGACTCGTATCTGCGGATCAGTTCTTC. Translating it yields CASSDRAGLVSADQFF.

A remark on this clone: The germline gene is not matched at one end of the junction; a read error may be the cause. This chain links TRBV7-8 with TRBJ2-1; D possibly corresponds to TRBD1 (6 bases). The CDR3 extends over 19 amino acids. Per the germline V gene, CDR1 is SGHVS and CDR2 is FQNEAQ. In DNA form, the CDR3 reads TGTGCCAGCAGGTTAGGGGGTGGACAACTACTGAACTCCTACAATGAGCAGTTCTTC. Its protein is CASRLGGGQLLNSYNEQFF.

The chain couples TRBV7-2 to TRBJ1-6; TRBD1 might be the D (5 bases). Germline V gene data show CDR1 as SGHTA and CDR2 as FQGNSA. V was shortened by 3 bases and J by 7 bases, with 10 bases between the two germline ends. The CDR3 has 14 residues. CDR3 region: CASSLGGLNSPLHF. The CDR3 bases are TGTGCCAGCAGCTTGGGGGGGTTGAATTCACCCCTCCACTTT. The full variable domain, in which reference TRBV7-2 and TRBJ1-6 provide the parts outside the CDR3, is GAGVSQSPSNKVTEKGKDVELRCDPISGHTALYWYRQSLGQGLEFLIYFQGNSAPDKSGLPSDRFSAERTGGSVSTLTIQRTQQEDSAVYLCASSLGGLNSPLHFGNGTRLTVT.

The V and J genes are TRBV18 and TRBJ2-1; D remains ambiguous. The CDR3 has 11 residues. Germline CDR1 KGHSH, CDR2 LQKENI. The V gene lost 4 bases and the J gene lost 4 bases, with 2 bases spanning the gap. CDR3 region: CASSLYNEQFF. The CDR3 DNA reads as TGTGCCAGCTCACTGTACAATGAGCAGTTCTTC.

The chain uses TRBV7-3 and TRBJ2-1; D is unclear. This CDR3 spans 13 amino acids. Per germline, CDR1 SGHTA and CDR2 FQGTGA. V lost 2 bases and J lost 5, with 7 bases in between. CDR3 protein: CASSLGPNNEQFF. The CDR3 nucleotides are TGTGCCAGCAGCTTAGGCCCCAACAATGAGCAGTTCTTC.

The chain is built from TRBV7-3 and TRBJ1-2; D is uncertain. The length of the CDR3 is 13 residues. Trimming removed 3 bases from V and 0 bases from J, with 5 bases in between. Germline CDR1 and CDR2: SGHTA and FQGTGA. CDR3 sequence reads: CASSFDANYGYTF. CDR3 DNA: TGTGCCAGCAGCTTCGATGCTAACTATGGCTACACCTTC.

This clone was observed a single time. This rearrangement joins TRBV7-2 to TRBJ2-3; D is unresolved. The CDR3 loop spans 15 amino acids. Germline lookup yields CDR1 SGHTA and CDR2 FQGNSA. Trimming stripped 3 bases from V and 0 bases from J, with 10 bases between. This CDR3 is CASSFYWGSTDTQYF. The CDR3 DNA sequence: TGTGCCAGCAGCTTCTACTGGGGTAGCACAGATACGCAGTATTTT.

This chain uses TRBV10-3 with TRBJ1-3, with 7 bases fitting TRBD1. CDR3 length equals 17 residues. Germline loops: CDR1 ENHRY, CDR2 SYGVKD. Unmatched junction bases numbered 15, after V lost 6 bases and J lost 4 bases. CDR3 sequence (DNA): TGTGCCATCAGAGTTAGCCTGACAGGGTCCTTCGGAAACACCATATATTTT. Translation gives CAIRVSLTGSFGNTIYF.

The J gene is TRBJ2-7, the V gene TRBV28; 8 bases match TRBD2. The J segment lost 3 bases and the V segment lost 5 bases, leaving 6 bases of the junction unmatched. The V gene's germline CDR1 is MDHEN and CDR2 SYDVKM. This CDR3 has 14 amino acids. CDR3 sequence: CASSVPGLVYEQYF. CDR3 sequence (DNA): TGTGCCAGCAGTGTGCCGGGACTAGTCTACGAGCAGTACTTC. Variable domain in full (rest from reference TRBV28 and TRBJ2-7): DVKVTQSSRYLVKRTGEKVFLECVQDMDHENMFWYRQDPGLGLRLIYFSYDVKMKEKGDIPEGYSVSREKKERFSLILESASTNQTSMYLCASSVPGLVYEQYFGPGTRLTVT.

This clone was seen only once. The chain employs TRBV5-1 and TRBJ2-3; the D is unclear. Germline V lookup: CDR1 SGHRS, CDR2 YFSETQ. V lost 0 bases, J lost 1 base, and 3 bases lay in between. This CDR3 is built from 13 residues. The DNA for the CDR3 is TGCGCCAGCAGCTTGGCGGGCACAGATACGCAGTATTTT. It encodes CASSLAGTDTQYF.

The V and J genes are TRBV18 and TRBJ1-1; 7 bases are shared with TRBD1. The V segment lost 3 bases and the J segment 4 bases; nucleotides outside the gene matches: 5. Germline CDR1 reads KGHSH; CDR2 reads LQKENI. This CDR3 has 14 residues. CDR3 residues: CASSPQGGSTEAFF. In nucleotides, the CDR3 is TGTGCCAGCTCACCGCAGGGGGGGAGCACTGAAGCTTTCTTT. Complete variable domain (other parts from reference TRBV18 and TRBJ1-1): NAGVMQNPRHLVRRRGQEARLRCSPMKGHSHVYWYRQLPEEGLKFMVYLQKENIIDESGMPKERFSAEFPKEGPSILRIQQVVRGDSAAYFCASSPQGGSTEAFFGQGTRLTVV.

This clone was found once. The V gene is TRBV7-3, the J gene TRBJ2-3; 10 bases agree with TRBD2. With 7 bases clipped from V and 2 bases from J, the junction kept 6 bases outside the gene matches. CDR1 and CDR2 (germline): SGHTA, FQGTGA. This CDR3 spans 15 amino acids. The CDR3 DNA reads TGTGCCAGCATTCTAGCGGGGGCGATCACAGATACGCAGTATTTT. This sequence encodes CASILAGAITDTQYF.

The chain has TRBV5-1 and TRBJ2-1; 8 nucleotides agree with TRBD1. This CDR3 comprises 13 residues. The J segment lost 8 bases and the V segment lost 3 bases, leaving 4 bases of the junction unmatched. Germline CDR1 is SGHRS and CDR2 is YFSETQ. DNA for the CDR3: TGCGCCAGCAGCTCGACAGGGGATCATGAGCAGTTCTTC. Translated: CASSSTGDHEQFF.

The rearrangement links TRBV28 to TRBJ2-5, with TRBD1 matching over 7 bases. Germline V gives CDR1 MDHEN, CDR2 SYDVKM. This CDR3 has 14 residues. Unmatched junction bases numbered 7, after V lost 7 bases and J lost 2 bases. This chain's CDR3 is CASTGTVRQETQYF. CDR3 DNA sequence: TGTGCCAGCACGGGGACAGTGAGACAAGAGACCCAGTACTTC.

This clone was seen a handful of times. The CDR3 loop reads CASSPDMKAQHF. The CDR3, as DNA: TGTGCCAGCAGCCCTGACATGAAAGCCCAGCATTTT. This chain connects TRBV5-5 to TRBJ1-5; D is ambiguous. The CDR3 has 12 residues. The V gene's germline CDR1 is SGHKS and CDR2 YYEKEE (reference sequence). Between the trimmed V and J ends, which lost 4 bases and 11 bases, there was a span of 13 bases.

The CDR3 bases are TGTGCCAGCAGCTTTGGACAGGGGTTGCCACCCCTCCACTTT. The encoded protein is CASSFGQGLPPLHF. The chain has TRBV7-2 and TRBJ1-6; 9 nucleotides agree with TRBD1. Germline V gene data show CDR1 as SGHTA and CDR2 as FQGNSA. This CDR3 spans 14 amino acids. The ends lost 3 bases at V and 11 bases at J; junction bases unmatched: 5.

The chain links TRBV11-2 to TRBJ2-3; D unresolved. The CDR3 contains 12 residues. Germline CDR1 SGHAT, CDR2 FQNNGV. Trimming shortened V by 2 bases and J by 4 bases, and 4 bases separated the two germline ends. CDR3 DNA sequence: TGTGCCAGCAGCTTAATGGCAGATACGCAGTATTTT. This encodes CASSLMADTQYF. The whole variable domain, remainder taken from reference TRBV11-2 and TRBJ2-3, is EAGVAQSPRYKIIEKRQSVAFWCNPISGHATLYWYQQILGQGPKLLIQFQNNGVVDDSQLPKDRFSAERLKGVDSTLKIQPAKLEDSAVYLCASSLMADTQYFGPGTRLTVL.

The V call is TRBV28, the J call TRBJ2-6; D possibly corresponds to TRBD2 (5 bases). The germline V gene encodes CDR1 MDHEN and CDR2 SYDVKM. The CDR3 has 21 residues. Trimming removed 1 base from V and 0 bases from J, with 22 bases in between. The CDR3 loop is CASSLYPGAALRGSGANVLTF. DNA for the CDR3: TGTGCCAGCAGTTTATATCCAGGCGCAGCCCTTCGGGGCTCTGGGGCCAACGTCCTGACTTTC.

The V and J genes are TRBV7-2 and TRBJ2-2; no reliable D call. The CDR3 totals 13 residues. Per germline, CDR1 SGHTA and CDR2 FQGNSA. The V end was cut by 5 bases, the J end by 5 bases, with 9 bases between. The CDR3 DNA reads as TGTGCCAGCAGCAACCTTGAGACCGGGGAGCTGTTTTTT. Its translation is CASSNLETGELFF.

V usage is TRBV4-3 and J usage is TRBJ2-2, with D tentatively TRBD1 (6 bases). Germline CDR1 reads LGHNA; CDR2 reads YSLEER. This CDR3 comprises 16 residues. The ends were cut back, 4 bases at V and 3 bases at J, with 15 bases in the middle. The CDR3 spells CASSLSSDSDTGELFF. The CDR3 nucleotides are TGCGCCAGCAGCCTCTCCTCGGACAGCGACACCGGGGAGCTGTTTTTT.

The chain employs TRBV6-5 and TRBJ2-3; no clear D gene. The germline CDR1 and CDR2 sequences are MNHEY and SVGAGI. The germline V and J ends were trimmed by 6 bases and 3 bases, with 13 bases remaining between them. The CDR3 is 14 amino acids. In DNA form, the CDR3 reads TGTGCCAGCAGCCGGAGACCCCGGACAGATACGCAGTATTTT. It yields the protein CASSRRPRTDTQYF.

V and J are TRBV7-9 and TRBJ2-3, with a possible D match to TRBD1 (6 bases). The CDR3 consists of 17 residues. The germline gives CDR1 SEHNR, CDR2 FQNEAQ (reference sequence). V gave up 3 bases and J gave up 2 bases, with 18 bases separating them. The CDR3 protein is CASSFPFGGPNTDTQYF. CDR3 bases: TGTGCCAGCAGCTTTCCGTTTGGGGGCCCTAACACAGATACGCAGTATTTT.

This chain connects TRBV7-8 to TRBJ2-7, with D uncertain. With 3 bases removed from V and 2 bases from J, the gap between germline ends came to 14 bases. Germline V gives CDR1 SGHVS, CDR2 FQNEAQ. The CDR3 extends over 15 amino acids. CDR3 bases: TGTGCCAGCAGCTTGAATCCGGGCGTCCCCTACGAGCAGTACTTC. It yields the protein CASSLNPGVPYEQYF.

The J gene is TRBJ2-5, the V gene TRBV7-2; 8 bases align to TRBD2. Germline-derived CDR1 and CDR2 are SGHTA and FQGNSA. The V gene end was trimmed by 3 bases and the J gene end by 5 bases; junction bases not matched to a gene: 8. CDR3 length: 15 residues. CDR3 loop: CASSFTSGETETQYF. CDR3 in DNA: TGTGCCAGCAGCTTCACTAGCGGCGAGACGGAGACCCAGTACTTC.

This rearrangement joins TRBV11-2 to TRBJ2-7; the D is unclear. With 1 base removed from V and 2 bases from J, the gap between germline ends came to 3 bases. The CDR3 loop spans 12 amino acids. Per the germline V gene, CDR1 is SGHAT and CDR2 is FQNNGV. The CDR3 sequence: CASSLGTYEQYF. CDR3 bases: TGTGCCAGCAGCTTAGGAACCTACGAGCAGTACTTC.

This clone has more than one count but fewer than ten. This chain connects TRBV2 to TRBJ2-2, with D hard to call. The CDR3 has 13 amino acids. Trimming removed 6 bases from V and 6 bases from J, with 11 bases in between. Germline V gene sequence: CDR1 SNHLY, CDR2 FYNNEI. CDR3 in amino acids: CASRRGSPGELFF. The CDR3 DNA reads as TGTGCCAGCAGGCGTGGCAGTCCCGGGGAGCTGTTTTTT.

The J gene is TRBJ2-7, the V gene TRBV7-2; no clear D gene. CDR3 length: 12 amino acids. Germline V CDR1 and CDR2: SGHTA, FQGNSA. The V gene lost 5 bases and the J gene lost 2 bases, with 7 bases spanning the gap. The CDR3 sequence: CASSQQAYEQYF. The CDR3 DNA reads as TGTGCCAGCAGCCAGCAGGCCTACGAGCAGTACTTC.

In this sample, this clone turned up a few times. Here the CDR3 reads CASSMTSGVADTQYF. As DNA, the CDR3 is TGTGCCAGCAGTATGACTAGCGGGGTGGCAGATACGCAGTATTTT. This chain joins TRBV7-2 and TRBJ2-3; TRBD2 matches at 11 bases. The trim removed 6 bases at V and 4 bases at J, leaving 6 bases unmatched. Germline V gene data show CDR1 as SGHTA and CDR2 as FQGNSA. This CDR3 region has 15 residues.

The chain combines TRBV28 with TRBJ1-5; a possible D gene is TRBD1 (5 bases). The CDR3 contains 14 residues. CDR1 is MDHEN and CDR2 is SYDVKM in the germline V gene. The V gene lost 6 bases and the J gene lost 8 bases, with 17 bases spanning the gap. CDR3 residues: CASSLDTVIEPQHF. Written as DNA, the CDR3 is TGTGCCAGCAGCTTGGACACCGTCATTGAGCCCCAGCATTTT.

The chain joins TRBV7-6 to TRBJ2-1; D is perhaps TRBD2 (6 bases). The CDR3 extends over 14 amino acids. CDR1 SGHVS and CDR2 FNYEAQ come from the germline V gene. Deletions cut 5 bases from V and 0 bases from J, with 8 bases between. Written as DNA, the CDR3 is TGTGCCAGCAGCATGGGGGGCTCCTACAATGAGCAGTTCTTC. Translating gives CASSMGGSYNEQFF.